This TCR beta chain is from a study of cytomegalovirus exposure and HLA in healthy donors. Whole-study findings and limits: The authors considered a cluster of highly shared sequence variants likely to be a sequencing artifact. The listing of fewer than 200 TCR beta chains classed them as cytomegalovirus-associated.

Per germline, CDR1 LNHDA and CDR2 SQIVND (reference sequence). The V gene end was trimmed by 3 bases and the J gene end by 4 bases; junction bases not matched to a gene: 4. This CDR3 region has 15 residues. About this clone: Its antigen is not identified.

PCR primers comprised 60 Vbeta and 13 Jbeta primers. Profiled with immunoSEQ multiplex PCR; TCRdb holds only in-frame clones, not every one. The sample lists about 180,000 clones, around 80% occurring once. This chain links TRBV19 with TRBJ2-2; TRBD2 matches 8 bases. The sample taken for sequencing was PBMCs. The TCR comes from a man aged 35-49 years in good health and CMV-seronegative. The CDR3 protein is CASSIDGRVTGELFF. DNA for the CDR3: TGTGCCAGTAGTATCGACGGGAGGGTCACCGGGGAGCTGTTTTTT.